A single sample gave rise to the 9 T cell receptor beta chains below, sequenced in a study of T cell changes during pregnancy in multiple sclerosis. TCRdb's table, derived via immunoSEQ multiplex PCR, lists solely in-frame clones and lacks some. The sample includes approximately 22,000 clones, approximately 86% of them seen just once. Sequencing was performed on CD8+ T cells from peripheral blood mononuclear cells, taken in the first trimester of pregnancy. These receptors were collected from a female donor in good health, enrolled as a control in a pregnancy study.

The genes are TRBV7-3 and TRBJ2-1, with 11 bases aligning to TRBD2. V lost 5 bases and J lost 4; bases outside the gene matches: 10. CDR1 is SGHTA and CDR2 is FQGTGA in the germline V gene. The CDR3 is made up of 17 amino acids. In nucleotides, the CDR3 is TGTGCCAGCAGCCGCCTGCCGGGACTAGCGGAGTACAATGAGCAGTTCTTC. Translation gives CASSRLPGLAEYNEQFF.

The chain combines TRBV7-6 with TRBJ1-1, with TRBD1 matching over 7 bases. This CDR3 spans 15 amino acids. The junction had 9 bases not matched to a gene; V was cut back by 4 bases and J by 4 bases. Germline lookup yields CDR1 SGHVS and CDR2 FNYEAQ. CDR3 nucleotides: TGTGCCAGCAGCTCGGGCAGGGGGTCAGCCACTGAAGCTTTCTTT. Translation: CASSSGRGSATEAFF.

This chain links TRBV28 with TRBJ1-1, with TRBD1 matching over 7 bases. Germline trimming cut 6 bases from V and 1 base from J; bases unmatched to any gene: 11. Germline loops: CDR1 MDHEN, CDR2 SYDVKM. The CDR3 is 16 amino acids. As DNA, the CDR3 is TGTGCCAGCAGGTCGGTAGAGGGGGCTTGGAACACTGAAGCTTTCTTT. This sequence encodes CASRSVEGAWNTEAFF.

In this sample, this clone turned up once. This sample includes further DNA sequences coding for the same CDR3. V usage is TRBV19 and J usage is TRBJ1-1; D gene unclear. V was pared by 1 base and J by 1 base, with 4 bases between. Germline CDR1 is LNHDA and CDR2 is SQIVND (reference sequence). CDR3 length: 13 amino acids. The CDR3 DNA reads as TGTGCCAGTAGTATAGGAGGGAACACTGAAGCTTTCTTT. Translated: CASSIGGNTEAFF.

The chain links TRBV27 to TRBJ2-7; 10 bases match TRBD1. V lost 5 bases, J lost 5 bases, and 9 bases stayed unmatched. The CDR3 has 15 amino acids. CDR1 is MNHEY and CDR2 is SMNVEV in the germline V gene (reference sequence). CDR3 nucleotide sequence: TGTGCCAGCAGTCCCGACAGGGGGCGCAAACACGAGCAGTACTTC. It is translated as CASSPDRGRKHEQYF.

The V and J genes are TRBV5-1 and TRBJ2-2; a weak D match, TRBD1 (6 bases). The V end was cut by 3 bases, the J end by 4 bases, with 10 bases between. The CDR3 covers 14 residues. Germline V gives CDR1 SGHRS, CDR2 YFSETQ. CDR3 loop: CASSSAGATGELFF. Here the CDR3 DNA reads TGCGCCAGCAGCTCGGCAGGGGCCACCGGGGAGCTGTTTTTT.

The rearrangement uses TRBV4-1 and TRBJ2-7; unclear D gene. V was trimmed by 5 bases and J by 2 bases, leaving 13 bases between them. The CDR3 contains 14 residues. Germline lookup yields CDR1 MGHRA and CDR2 YSYEKL. The chain's CDR3 is CASSSHSSPYEQYF. In DNA form, the CDR3 reads TGCGCCAGCAGCTCCCATAGTAGTCCCTACGAGCAGTACTTC.

The chain employs TRBV7-8 and TRBJ2-2, with D possibly TRBD2 on 6 matching bases. The germline gives CDR1 SGHVS, CDR2 FQNEAQ. V lost 2 bases to trimming and J lost 1 base, with 14 bases between them. The CDR3 is 17 residues long. DNA of the CDR3: TGTGCCAGCAGCTTACGGTCGGCGGGGCAGAACACCGGGGAGCTGTTTTTT. Translation gives CASSLRSAGQNTGELFF.

The rearrangement joins TRBV9 to TRBJ2-3; D remains unclear. V was clipped by 4 bases and J by 1 base, with 16 bases between them. The length of the CDR3 is 16 residues. From germline, CDR1 is SGDLS and CDR2 YYNGEE. The CDR3 here is CASSPNSNSRTDTQYF. In nucleotides, the CDR3 is TGTGCCAGCAGCCCTAACAGCAATTCCCGCACAGATACGCAGTATTTT.